The following is a T cell receptor beta chain sequence with its context. This entry is derived from a study of blood T cell repertoires in COVID-19. The CDR3 loop spans 13 amino acids. CDR1 and CDR2 from the germline V gene are MNHEY and SVGAGI. V was pared by 6 bases and J by 7 bases, with 13 bases between. TCRdb's copy holds only in-frame clones and misses some; the assay was immunoSEQ multiplex PCR. The table has more than 250,000 clones, approximately 91% seen once; the top ten hold more than 0.55%. This sequence joins TRBV6-5 and TRBJ1-5, with unresolved D. The source is a human donor in a cohort sampled during active COVID-19. Sequencing was carried out using peripheral blood. The CDR3 sequence is CASSGGAGQPQHF. The CDR3 DNA reads as TGTGCCAGCAGCGGTGGAGCGGGGCAGCCCCAGCATTTT.